This T cell receptor beta chain derives from a study of blood T cells in healthy people across ages. CDR3 length equals 15 residues. Germline-derived CDR1 and CDR2 are SEHNR and FQNEAQ (reference sequence). Findings and limits, study-wide: The authors considered diversity estimates from one million T cells to be underestimates. A roughly linear age-dependent decrease characterized TCR beta diversity per million T cells. When set beside aged donors, long-lived donors presented more naive CD4+ cells and higher diversity.

On this clonotype itself: Its antigen is unidentified. At one of its ends the junction is not consistent with the germline gene, which may arise from a read error.

Primers used in a second PCR of roughly 7 to 12 cycles were a sample-barcoded 5' primer and a J-beta primer mix. TCRdb passed the 5' RACE reads through MiXCR, listing each CDR3 protein once. The table shows 1.5 million to 2 million distinct CDR3 sequences, with under 30% occurring only once. The clonotype was recovered from a woman in her 30s in good health. The chain uses TRBV7-9 and TRBJ2-5, with D possibly matching TRBD2 (6 bases). The sequencing input was blood. The DNA of the CDR3 is TGTGCCAGCAGCCAACTAGGGACTTCCGAAGAGGCCCAGTACTTC. Encoded protein: CASSQLGTSEEAQYF.